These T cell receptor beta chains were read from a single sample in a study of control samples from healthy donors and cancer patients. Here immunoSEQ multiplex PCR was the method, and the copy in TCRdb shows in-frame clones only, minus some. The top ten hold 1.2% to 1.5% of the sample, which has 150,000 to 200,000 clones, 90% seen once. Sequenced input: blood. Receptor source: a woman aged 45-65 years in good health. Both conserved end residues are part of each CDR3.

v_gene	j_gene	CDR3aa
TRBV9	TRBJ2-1	CASSPGLPKSSYNEQFF
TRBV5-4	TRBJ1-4	CASSLRFGGQNEKLFF
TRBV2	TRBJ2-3	CASAEQGADTQYF
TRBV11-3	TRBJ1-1	CASSLEPGMNTEAFF
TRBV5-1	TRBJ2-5	CASSLGSQETQYF
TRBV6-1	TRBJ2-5	CASSDPGKKTQYF
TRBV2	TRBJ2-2	CASSPGQANTGELFF
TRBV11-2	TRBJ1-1	CASSFGPEAFF
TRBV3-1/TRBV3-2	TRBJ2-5	CASSPTSIPQETQYF
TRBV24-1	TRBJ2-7	CATSERGEQYF
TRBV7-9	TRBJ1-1	CASSLFDEAFF
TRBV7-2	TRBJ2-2	CASTAQGFTGELFF
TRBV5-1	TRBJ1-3	CPTSSGSFGNTIYF
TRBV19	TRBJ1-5	CASIPRGSSNQPQHF
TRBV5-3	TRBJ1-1	CARSYPRSEAFF
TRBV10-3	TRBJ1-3	CAIAGPVTSGNTIYF
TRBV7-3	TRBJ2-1	CASSLSPGVGNEQFF
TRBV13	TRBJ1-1	CASSSRNDGYTEAFF
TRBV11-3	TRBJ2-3	CASSLGTSPLVDTQYF
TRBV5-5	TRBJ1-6	CASSATGTGGSPLHF
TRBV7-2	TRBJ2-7	CASSLVVQYEQYF
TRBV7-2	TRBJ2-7	CASSYGGDVVEQYF
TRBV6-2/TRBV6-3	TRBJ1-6	CASSYNARQTNSYNSPLHF
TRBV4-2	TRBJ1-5	CASSQEGGGRQPQHF
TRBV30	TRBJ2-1	CASTVAGTNEQFF
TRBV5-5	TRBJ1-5	CASSFGGRNQPQHF
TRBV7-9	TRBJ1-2	CASSFEPNYGYTF
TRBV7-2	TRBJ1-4	CASSPLSRSEKLFF
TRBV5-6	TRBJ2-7	CASSPNSYEQYF
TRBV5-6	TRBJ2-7	CASSLGLEIEQYF
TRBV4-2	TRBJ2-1	CASSQGSGRVSEQFF
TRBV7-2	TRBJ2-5	CASSRFGKETQYF
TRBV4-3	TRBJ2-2	CASSQDTGNTGELFF
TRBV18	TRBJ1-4	CASSRQHSSNEKLFF
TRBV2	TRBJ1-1	CASTSSPVGNTEAFF
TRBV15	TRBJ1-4	CATSRGRGTTNEKLFF
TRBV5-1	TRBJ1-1	CASSSSMNTEAFF
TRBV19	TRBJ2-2	CASSILGSGTGELFF
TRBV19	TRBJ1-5	CASLLVGFGNQPQHF
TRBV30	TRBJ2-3	CAWRSLAGGLRDTQYF
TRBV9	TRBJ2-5	CASSVEGAREETQYF